The next 19 T cell receptor beta chains were all read from a single sample in a study of regulatory T cells in long-lasting Graves disease. Noted time point: newly diagnosed GD, antithyroid drugs for less than 3 months. The TCR library was prepared using RNA isolated from PBMCs. Investigators prepared the TCR beta libraries by applying iRepertoire HTBI primers and Arm-PCR of CDR3 regions. TCRdb recomputed calls from the multiplex PCR reads with MiXCR, one row per CDR3 protein. The sample consists of 350,000 to 550,000 distinct CDR3 sequences, 15% of them appearing once. The same data also contributed to another study, on T cells in Graves' hyperthyroidism and ophthalmopathy.

The sequencing used peripheral blood mononuclear cells (PBMCs), collected at new diagnosis, from a patient treated with antithyroid drugs. The source of these receptors is a woman in her thirties with Graves disease.

This sequence joins TRBV27 and TRBJ2-1, with no clear D. Germline lookup yields CDR1 MNHEY and CDR2 SMNVEV (reference sequence). V was trimmed by 3 bases and J by 9 bases, leaving 18 bases between them. The CDR3 is 15 amino acids. The CDR3, as DNA: TGTGCCAGCAGTTTGGAAGGCGGAGCAAACTTTGAGCAGTTCTTC. Translating gives CASSLEGGANFEQFF.

Ten or more counts support this clonotype. The V gene is TRBV19, the J gene TRBJ1-1; D unclear. Per the germline V gene, CDR1 is LNHDA and CDR2 is SQIVND (reference sequence). V lost 5 bases and J lost 0, with 13 bases in between. This CDR3 region has 15 residues. CDR3 protein: CASSAALPLNTEAFF. DNA of the CDR3: TGTGCCAGTAGTGCGGCCCTACCATTGAACACTGAAGCTTTCTTT.

This clonotype was counted many times. Mismatch with germline at one junction end may stem from a read error. The chain joins TRBV28 to TRBJ2-1; D possibly matches TRBD1 or TRBD2 (5 bases each). Germline CDR1 and CDR2: MDHEN and SYDVKM. The CDR3 spans 15 residues. CDR3 sequence: CASSTRGGSFNEQFF. In DNA, the CDR3 is TGTGCCAGCAGCACTAGGGGCGGGTCCTTCAATGAGCAGTTCTTC.

The sample holds many counts of this clonotype. J is TRBJ2-3 and V is TRBV7-3; TRBD1 might be the D (5 bases). CDR1 is SGHTA and CDR2 is FQGTGA in the germline V gene. The CDR3 runs to 14 residues. Trimming shortened V by 1 base and J by 7 bases, and 12 bases separated the two germline ends. The CDR3 sequence is CASSLRQSVNTQYF. CDR3 coding DNA: TGTGCCAGCAGCTTAAGACAGTCGGTGAATACGCAGTATTTT.

The genes are TRBV2 and TRBJ2-6; D perhaps matches TRBD2 (6 bases). CDR1 SNHLY and CDR2 FYNNEI come from the germline V gene. This CDR3 comprises 17 residues. Trimming stripped 4 bases from V and 0 bases from J, with 13 bases between. The CDR3 coding sequence is TGTGCCAGCAGTGTTAGCGGCCATATCTCTGGGGCCAACGTCCTGACTTTC. It is translated as CASSVSGHISGANVLTF.

The CDR3, as DNA: TGTGCCTCGGCCTCCTCAGGGAGCTACGAGCAGTACTTC. Translating it yields CASASSGSYEQYF. The chain couples TRBV10-3 to TRBJ2-7; D is tentatively TRBD1 or TRBD2 (5 bases each). The germline gives CDR1 ENHRY, CDR2 SYGVKD. Trimming pared 11 bases from V and 3 bases from J, leaving 17 bases between. This CDR3 spans 13 amino acids.

This clonotype was counted at least ten times. The rearrangement uses TRBV15 and TRBJ2-1; TRBD2 agrees at 9 bases. Germline CDR1 and CDR2: LNHNV and YYDKDF (reference sequence). CDR3 size: 14 residues. V gave up 4 bases and J gave up 5 bases; unmatched junction bases: 3. Here the CDR3 DNA reads TGTGCCACCAGCACCCGGACTAGCGACAATGAGCAGTTCTTC. This encodes CATSTRTSDNEQFF.

This clonotype came up many times. The chain carries TRBV3-1 and TRBJ2-7, with a tentative D call TRBD1 (5 bases). The CDR3 has 12 amino acids. Germline V gene lookup returns CDR1 LGHDT and CDR2 YNNKEL (reference sequence). The V end was cut by 5 bases, the J end by 7 bases, with 12 bases between. CDR3 region: CASSGARWEQYF. The CDR3 DNA reads TGTGCCAGCAGCGGGGCCAGGTGGGAGCAGTACTTC.

This clonotype has at least ten counts. The chain couples TRBV11-2 to TRBJ2-7, with 13 bases that match TRBD2. Germline trimming cut 1 base from V and 4 bases from J; bases unmatched to any gene: 1. This CDR3 is 15 amino acids long. Germline V lookup: CDR1 SGHAT, CDR2 FQNNGV. CDR3 in amino acids: CASSLVLAGGYEQYF. CDR3 bases: TGTGCCAGCAGCTTAGTACTAGCGGGAGGGTACGAGCAGTACTTC.

This clonotype was counted between two and nine times. J is TRBJ2-1 and V is TRBV6-1, with D possibly being TRBD1 (6 bases). The V end lost 6 bases, the J end lost 8 bases, and 20 bases lay between the germline ends. Germline CDR1 is MNHNS and CDR2 is SASEGT. The CDR3 loop spans 15 amino acids. CDR3 in amino acids: CASSNRQAPDDEQFF. The CDR3 nucleotides read TGTGCCAGCAGCAACAGACAGGCCCCCGACGATGAGCAGTTCTTC.

In regard to this clonotype: It differs at one base from a far larger clone, so likely a read error. The chain couples TRBV19 to TRBJ2-5; 10 positions match TRBD2. The V segment lost 9 bases and the J segment 11 bases; nucleotides outside the gene matches: 18. Germline values: CDR1 LNHDA, CDR2 SQIVND (reference sequence). The CDR3 covers 15 residues. The CDR3 region is CASRWLAGETNEQYF. The CDR3 DNA reads as TGTGCCAGCCGGTGGCTAGCGGGAGAAACCAATGAGCAGTACTTC. The whole variable domain, remainder taken from reference TRBV19 and TRBJ2-5, is DGGITQSPKYLFRKEGQNVTLSCEQNLNHDAMYWYRQDPGQGLRLIYYSQIVNDFQKGDIAEGYSVSREKKESFPLTVTSAQKNPTAFYLCASRWLAGETNEQYFGPGTRLLVL.

In its sample, this clonotype was seen many times. V gene TRBV12-3 or TRBV12-4 combines with J gene TRBJ1-2; D remains ambiguous. The CDR3 is 12 amino acids. Trimming removed 4 bases at V and 5 bases at J, with 8 bases between. The CDR3, as DNA: TGTGCCAGCAGTTGGCAGGATTATGGCTACACCTTC. Protein sequence: CASSWQDYGYTF.

This clonotype was found many times. This chain joins TRBV28 and TRBJ1-4; D not resolved. Germline-derived CDR1 and CDR2 are MDHEN and SYDVKM. This CDR3 is built from 15 residues. Trimming cost V 5 bases and J 7 bases, with 17 bases left between them. The CDR3 reads CASSGGRSGREKLFF. The CDR3 DNA is TGTGCCAGCAGTGGCGGGAGGAGCGGTCGTGAAAAACTGTTTTTT.

Many counts were recorded for this clonotype. Its ends do not fully match the called genes, so a read error is possible. This chain joins TRBV5-4 and TRBJ1-1; 8 positions agree with TRBD1. Per germline, CDR1 SGHNT and CDR2 YYREEE (reference sequence). The CDR3 extends over 14 amino acids. The CDR3 nucleotides read TGTGCCAGCAGGTTGGACAGGGCGAACACTGAAGCTTTCTTT. This codes for CASRLDRANTEAFF.

This clonotype was seen at least ten times. J is TRBJ2-3 and V is TRBV12-3 or TRBV12-4; no reliable D call. V was pared by 6 bases and J by 3 bases, with 4 bases between. The length of the CDR3 is 11 residues. CDR3 nucleotide sequence: TGTGCCAGCAGGACTACAGATACGCAGTATTTT. Translation: CASRTTDTQYF.

This clonotype was detected many times. The rearrangement uses TRBV10-3 and TRBJ2-3, with 11 bases aligning to TRBD2. Germline V gives CDR1 ENHRY, CDR2 SYGVKD. This CDR3 spans 18 amino acids. Losses at the gene ends were 5 bases for V and 0 bases for J; bases not matched to a gene: 10. CDR3 region: CAISPSGTSGSSTDTQYF. In DNA, the CDR3 is TGTGCCATCAGTCCTTCCGGGACTAGCGGCTCTAGCACAGATACGCAGTATTTT.

Concerning this clonotype itself: The CDR3 ends on some other residue instead of the conserved phenylalanine or tryptophan, so this is likely a read error. The V gene is TRBV4-1, the J gene TRBJ1-1; D gene ambiguous. The CDR3 spans 14 residues. Germline CDR1 is MGHRA and CDR2 is YSYEKL. The V and J ends lost 1 base and 1 base respectively, with 7 bases between them. The DNA for the CDR3 is TGCGCCAGCAGCCAAGTCAAGGAGAACACTGAAGCTTTCTCT. This codes for CASSQVKENTEAFS.

This clonotype has a handful of counts. The genes are TRBV24-1 and TRBJ2-1; D is uncertain. CDR1 KGHDR and CDR2 SFDVKD come from the germline V gene. V dropped 9 bases and J dropped 0 bases, with 8 bases sitting between them. The CDR3 has 13 residues. The CDR3 is CATAKSSYNEQFF. The CDR3 region has the DNA TGTGCCACCGCGAAATCCTCCTACAATGAGCAGTTCTTC.

This clonotype was recorded a few times. V gene TRBV29-1 combines with J gene TRBJ2-1, with TRBD2 identical over 7 bases. The DNA end lines up better with TRBJ2-5; the J call may be wrong. Germline CDR1 SQVTM, CDR2 ANQGSEA. The CDR3 runs 12 residues. The CDR3 DNA reads as TGCAGCGTTGAAAAGGGAGGGGAGACCCAGTACTTC. The encoded protein is CSVEKGGETQYF.